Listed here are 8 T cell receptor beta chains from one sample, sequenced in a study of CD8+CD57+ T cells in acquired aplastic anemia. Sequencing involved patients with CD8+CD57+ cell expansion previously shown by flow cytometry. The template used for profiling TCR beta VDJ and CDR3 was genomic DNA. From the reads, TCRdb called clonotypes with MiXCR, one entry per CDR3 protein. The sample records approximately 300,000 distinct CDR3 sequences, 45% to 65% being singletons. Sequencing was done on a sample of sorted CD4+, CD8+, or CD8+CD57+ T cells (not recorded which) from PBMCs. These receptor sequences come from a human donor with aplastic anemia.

The CDR3 sequence: CASNPGEGTEAFF. The CDR3 DNA reads TGTGCCAGCAATCCTGGGGAGGGCACTGAAGCTTTCTTT. The V gene is TRBV12-3 or TRBV12-4, the J gene TRBJ1-1; no clear D. The CDR3 runs to 13 residues. The V end lost 7 bases, the J end lost 4 bases, and 13 bases lay between the germline ends.

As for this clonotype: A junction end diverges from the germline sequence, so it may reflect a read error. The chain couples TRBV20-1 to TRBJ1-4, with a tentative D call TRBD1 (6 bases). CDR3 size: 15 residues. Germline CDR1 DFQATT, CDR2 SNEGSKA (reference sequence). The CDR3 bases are TGCAGTGCCAGCCCGGACAGTGCGGGATATGAAAAACTGTCTTTT. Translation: CSASPDSAGYEKLSF.

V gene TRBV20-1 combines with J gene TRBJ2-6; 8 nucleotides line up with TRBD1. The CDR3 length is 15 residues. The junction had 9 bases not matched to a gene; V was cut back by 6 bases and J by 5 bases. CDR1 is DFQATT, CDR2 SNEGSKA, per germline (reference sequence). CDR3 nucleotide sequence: TGCAGTGCCACACAGGGGGGCGGGAGGGCCAACGTCCTGACTTTC. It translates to CSATQGGGRANVLTF.

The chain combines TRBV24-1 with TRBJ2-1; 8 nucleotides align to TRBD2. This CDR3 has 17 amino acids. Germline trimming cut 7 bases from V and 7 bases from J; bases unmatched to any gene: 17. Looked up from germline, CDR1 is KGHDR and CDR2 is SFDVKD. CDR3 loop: CATSSPLTGGPRNEQFF. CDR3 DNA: TGTGCCACCAGCTCACCACTAACGGGAGGGCCTAGGAATGAGCAGTTCTTC.

As DNA, the CDR3 is TGTGCCAGCAGTTACGGGGACAGGGGGACCTACGAGCAGTACTTC. Encoded protein: CASSYGDRGTYEQYF. The chain carries TRBV6-5 and TRBJ2-7, with TRBD1 matching over 11 bases. The CDR3 sequence is 15 residues long. Germline V gene data show CDR1 as MNHEY and CDR2 as SVGAGI. V gave up 2 bases and J gave up 2 bases; unmatched junction bases: 2.

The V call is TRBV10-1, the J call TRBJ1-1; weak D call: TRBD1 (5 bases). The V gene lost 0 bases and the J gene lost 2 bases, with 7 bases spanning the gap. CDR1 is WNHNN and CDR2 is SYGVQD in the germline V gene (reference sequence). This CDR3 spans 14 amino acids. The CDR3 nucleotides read TGCGCCAGCAGTGAGTCGAGGGGAAACACTGAAGCTTTCTTT. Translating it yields CASSESRGNTEAFF.

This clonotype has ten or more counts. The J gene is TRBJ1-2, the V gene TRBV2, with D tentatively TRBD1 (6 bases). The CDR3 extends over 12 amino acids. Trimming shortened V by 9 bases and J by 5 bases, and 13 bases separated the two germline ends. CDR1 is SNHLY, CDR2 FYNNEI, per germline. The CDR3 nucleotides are TGTGCCAGTGAAGGGGGGGTTTATGGCTACACCTTC. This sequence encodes CASEGGVYGYTF. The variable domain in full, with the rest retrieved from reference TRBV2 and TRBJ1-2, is EPEVTQTPSHQVTQMGQEVILRCVPISNHLYFYWYRQILGQKVEFLVSFYNNEISEKSEIFDDQFSVERPDGSNFTLKIRSTKLEDSAMYFCASEGGVYGYTFGSGTRLTVV.

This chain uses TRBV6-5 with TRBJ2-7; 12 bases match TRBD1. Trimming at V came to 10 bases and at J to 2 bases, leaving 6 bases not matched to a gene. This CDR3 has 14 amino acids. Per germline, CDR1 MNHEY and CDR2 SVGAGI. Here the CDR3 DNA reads TGTGCCACCACGGGGACAGGGGGCCCCTACGAGCAGTACTTC. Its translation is CATTGTGGPYEQYF.